Included here is one T cell receptor beta chain sequence, with context. It was with 60 Vbeta and 13 Jbeta primers that the PCR ran. Measured with immunoSEQ multiplex PCR; TCRdb has only the in-frame clones, and not every one. The table includes 150,000 to 200,000 clones, around 72% detected once. This entry is derived from a study of cytomegalovirus exposure and HLA in healthy donors. V was trimmed by 6 bases and J by 3 bases, leaving 5 bases between them. The germline gives CDR1 SNHLY, CDR2 FYNNEI. CDR3 size: 11 residues. The receptor was isolated from a middle-aged woman in good health and CMV-seropositive. This chain uses TRBV2 with TRBJ1-2; D unclear. The sample was PBMCs. In DNA form, the CDR3 reads TGTGCCAGCAGGGCGGACTATGGCTACACCTTC. This encodes CASRADYGYTF.